This TCR beta chain appears in the sequencing data of a study of T cells in tumors after PD-1 blockade. For the study at large: Daily vismodegib 150 mg continued in a subset of anti-PD-1-treated patients.

Findings and caveats of the study: Blood contained approximately 40% of the tumor's TCR clonotypes.

Here immunoSEQ multiplex PCR was the method, and the copy in TCRdb shows in-frame clones only, minus some. The sample includes approximately 48,000 clones, 81% of them seen just once. Germline loops: CDR1 LNHNV, CDR2 YYDKDF (reference sequence). This CDR3 is built from 18 residues. V shed 0 bases, J shed 1 base, and the junction held 4 bases outside the gene matches. Comments on this clone: Antigen unknown.

The V call is TRBV15, the J call TRBJ1-4, with 11 bases identical to TRBD1. The sequence was obtained from a human donor with basal cell carcinoma. This specimen was PBMCs, taken before anti-PD-1 treatment. CDR3 residues: CATSRDWGQGETNEKLFF. The CDR3, as DNA: TGTGCCACCAGCAGAGATTGGGGACAGGGGGAAACTAATGAAAAACTGTTTTTT.